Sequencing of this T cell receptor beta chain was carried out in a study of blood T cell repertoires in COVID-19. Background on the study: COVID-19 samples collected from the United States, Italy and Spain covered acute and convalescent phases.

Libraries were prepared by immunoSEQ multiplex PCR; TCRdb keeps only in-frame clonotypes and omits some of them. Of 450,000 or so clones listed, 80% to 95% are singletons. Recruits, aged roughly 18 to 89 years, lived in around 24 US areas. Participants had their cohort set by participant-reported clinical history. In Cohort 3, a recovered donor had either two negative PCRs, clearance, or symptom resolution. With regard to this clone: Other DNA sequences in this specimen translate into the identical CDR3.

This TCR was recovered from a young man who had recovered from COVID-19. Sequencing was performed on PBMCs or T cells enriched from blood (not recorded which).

CDR3 amino acids: CASSHIYNEQFF. The CDR3 DNA follows: TGCGCCAGCAGCCATATTTACAATGAGCAGTTCTTC. J is TRBJ2-1 and V is TRBV4-1; D call uncertain. The CDR3 covers 12 residues. Trimming cost V 3 bases and J 4 bases, with 4 bases left between them. Germline assignment: CDR1 MGHRA and CDR2 YSYEKL.